This T cell receptor (beta chain) was identified in a study of cytomegalovirus exposure and HLA in healthy donors. At the level of the study: The study's early data release held about 80 million unique TCRs from HLA-typed donors. Study outcomes and limitations: Later analysis showed most CMV-associated TCR beta chains appearing HLA-restricted.

This CDR3 has 12 amino acids. CDR1 and CDR2 (germline): SEHNR, FQNEAQ (reference sequence). V was shortened by 4 bases and J by 0 bases, with 4 bases between the two germline ends. Note on this clone: Its antigen remains unknown.

The PCR was carried out with 60 Vbeta primers and 13 Jbeta primers. Assay: immunoSEQ multiplex PCR; the TCRdb copy retains only in-frame clones and omits some. The sample yields some 150,000 clones, approximately 80% seen once. V is TRBV7-9 and J is TRBJ2-7; the D is unclear. Sequenced: PBMCs. This sequence was found in a male donor in good health and CMV-seronegative. Here the CDR3 DNA reads TGTGCCAGCAGCTCTAGCTCCTACGAGCAGTACTTC. Protein: CASSSSSYEQYF.